These T cell receptor beta chains were read from a single sample in a study of shared clonotypes between healthy human individuals. Sequencing was performed with immunoSEQ multiplex PCR; in TCRdb, only in-frame clones are kept and a portion is missing. This sample yields over 2,000,000 clones, of which over 85% are seen a single time; 1.5% to 2% belongs to the top ten. The sequenced material came from naive CD8+ T cells from PBMCs. These receptors came from a man between 18 and 35 years old in good health. Some clones in this sample may be carry-over from other donors' samples. CDR3s include the opening cysteine and the closing phenylalanine or tryptophan. A D gene is named only where the DNA matches it firmly. Clone size is shown for a subset of rows, as once, few, many or a class of expanded clone.

cdr3_length	j_call	v_call	d_call	clone_size	cdr3_nt	cdr3_aa
14	TRBJ1-5	TRBV9	.	.	TGTGCCAGCAGCCCCGGACTGAGTAATCAGCCCCAGCATTTT	CASSPGLSNQPQHF
13	TRBJ1-2	TRBV5-8	TRBD1	.	TGTGCCAGCAGCCCGAGGACAGGGGTCGGCTACACCTTC	CASSPRTGVGYTF
16	TRBJ2-2	TRBV19	.	once	TGTGCCAGTAGTCGAGGAGGGCTCCCTAACACCGGGGAGCTGTTTTTT	CASSRGGLPNTGELFF
16	TRBJ2-6	TRBV11-2	TRBD1	once	TGTGCCAGCAGCTCCATTACAGGGGCCGGGGCCAACGTCCTGACTTTC	CASSSITGAGANVLTF
18	TRBJ2-1	TRBV4-3	.	once	TGCGCCAGCAGCCAAGACCTTGACAGGCGGATGGGGAGGGGTGAGCAGTTCTTC	CASSQDLDRRMGRGEQFF
15	TRBJ2-7	TRBV28	TRBD1	.	TGTGCCAGCAGCCTACACCCTGACAGGGCCTACGAGCAGTACTTC	CASSLHPDRAYEQYF
15	TRBJ1-5	TRBV19	.	.	TGTGCCAGTAGTATTGGTAGACGGGCTGGTCAGCCCCAGCATTTT	CASSIGRRAGQPQHF
14	TRBJ2-7	TRBV27	.	.	TGTGCCAGCAGTTTATCAGGTCCGGGCTACGAGCAGTACTTC	CASSLSGPGYEQYF
18	TRBJ2-5	TRBV7-9	TRBD2	.	TGTGCCAGCAGCCGACGGATGACTAGCGGGATCCCGCAAGAGACCCAGTACTTC	CASSRRMTSGIPQETQYF
13	TRBJ1-5	TRBV9	.	.	TGTGCCAGCAGCGTAGGACCCGCGAGTTCCCAGCATTTT	CASSVGPASSQHF
18	TRBJ2-1	TRBV27	.	.	TGTGCCAGCAGTTTATTAGGGGGGGTGGGGAGCTCCTACAATGAGCAGTTCTTC	CASSLLGGVGSSYNEQFF
17	TRBJ2-4	TRBV19	.	.	TGTGCCAGTAGTATTAAGGCTGTGGACGTGGTGCAAAACATTCAGTACTTC	CASSIKAVDVVQNIQYF
15	TRBJ2-2	TRBV6-5	TRBD1	once	TGTGCCAGCAGTTACTACCAACAGGGGGCTGGGGAGCTGTTTTTT	CASSYYQQGAGELFF
14	TRBJ2-2	TRBV11-3	.	.	TGTGCCAGCAGCCCGGGACATAACACCGGGGAGCTGTTTTTT	CASSPGHNTGELFF
12	TRBJ2-7	TRBV29-1	.	.	TGCAGCGTTTTTGGGGGCTCCTACGAGCAGTACTTC	CSVFGGSYEQYF
18	TRBJ1-2	TRBV7-9	TRBD1	.	TGTGCCAGCAGCTTAGCGGGCCAGGGGGGTCGAGCTAACTATGGCTACACCTTC	CASSLAGQGGRANYGYTF
13	TRBJ1-1	TRBV6-5	.	few	TGTGCCAGCAGTTACAACGTGAACACTGAAGCTTTCTTT	CASSYNVNTEAFF
15	TRBJ1-2	TRBV7-9	.	once	TGTGCCAGCAGCTTAGCCCCAATTAACCCCTATGGCTACACCTTC	CASSLAPINPYGYTF
13	TRBJ2-1	TRBV4-2	.	.	TGTGCCAGCAGCCAAGACCCCGTCCCCGAGCAGTTCTTC	CASSQDPVPEQFF
16	TRBJ2-3	TRBV5-1	.	.	TGCGCCAGCAGCTTTCCAGGGGACCCCCGGTCAGATACGCAGTATTTT	CASSFPGDPRSDTQYF
16	TRBJ1-4	TRBV6-1	.	.	TGTGCCAGCAGTGAAGTCTTTAGGGCTACTAATGAAAAACTGTTTTTT	CASSEVFRATNEKLFF
13	TRBJ1-1	TRBV19	TRBD1	.	TGTGCCAGTACCCCGACAGGGGACACTGAAGCTTTCTTT	CASTPTGDTEAFF
12	TRBJ2-7	TRBV7-9	.	.	TGTGCCAGCACAATGTCGGTGTCCGAGCAGTACTTC	CASTMSVSEQYF
16	TRBJ2-1	TRBV7-9	TRBD1	.	TGTGCCAGCAGCTCTGGACAGGGGGTCCTTGGTAGTGAGCAGTTCTTC	CASSSGQGVLGSEQFF
12	TRBJ2-7	TRBV9	TRBD2	.	TGTGCCAGCAGCGTCGGGGGGAGCGAGCAGTACTTC	CASSVGGSEQYF
15	TRBJ2-1	TRBV5-4	TRBD2	.	TGTGCCAGCAGCTCCCGGACTAGCGGCTACAATGAGCAGTTCTTC	CASSSRTSGYNEQFF
13	TRBJ1-2	TRBV28	TRBD1	.	TGTGCCAGCAGTTTATACAGGGGAGATGGCTACACCTTC	CASSLYRGDGYTF
15	TRBJ2-7	TRBV28	.	.	TGTGCCAGCAGTCTCGGCAGGGGACCCCTGGGCGAGCAGTACTTC	CASSLGRGPLGEQYF
15	TRBJ1-2	TRBV28	.	.	TGTGCCAGCAGTCCACCTGGAGGACCGCAGTTCGGCTACACCTTC	CASSPPGGPQFGYTF
14	TRBJ2-5	TRBV7-2	TRBD2	.	TGTGCCAGCAGCTTTAGCGGGTACCAAGAGACCCAGTACTTC	CASSFSGYQETQYF
14	TRBJ2-7	TRBV28	TRBD2	.	TGTGCCAGCAGGATTAGCGGGGGTGGTTTCGAGCAGTACTTC	CASRISGGGFEQYF
12	TRBJ2-7	TRBV9	.	.	TGTGCCAGCAGCGCCCGACAGAACGAGCAGTACTTC	CASSARQNEQYF
17	TRBJ2-7	TRBV7-9	TRBD2	.	TGTGCCAGCAGCTCGGGACTAGCGGGATTAGTTGAGTACGAGCAGTACTTC	CASSSGLAGLVEYEQYF
17	TRBJ2-1	TRBV5-1	TRBD1	.	TGCGCCAGCAGCTTGGGGGACAGGGGATACACCTACAATGAGCAGTTCTTC	CASSLGDRGYTYNEQFF
15	TRBJ1-1	TRBV29-1	TRBD1	.	TGCAGCGTTGAATGGAGGGGGCGCCCGGACACTGAAGCTTTCTTT	CSVEWRGRPDTEAFF
15	TRBJ1-1	TRBV15	.	few	TGTGCCACCAGCAGAGATGGTAGGGGGAACACTGAAGCTTTCTTT	CATSRDGRGNTEAFF
12	TRBJ2-7	TRBV27	TRBD1	.	TGTAGCTCCGGGACAGGGTTGTACGAGCAGTACTTC	CSSGTGLYEQYF
13	TRBJ1-2	TRBV11-2	.	.	TGTGCCAGCAGCCCCAACGTTAACTATGGCTACACCTTC	CASSPNVNYGYTF
14	TRBJ2-7	TRBV27	TRBD1	.	TGTGCCAGCAGTGCCAGGGGACAGGCCTACGAGCAGTACTTC	CASSARGQAYEQYF
13	TRBJ2-1	TRBV7-9	.	.	TGTGCCGTCTCTCCCGGGAGCTACAATGAGCAGTTCTTC	CAVSPGSYNEQFF
15	TRBJ1-4	TRBV15	.	.	TGTGCCACCAGCAGAGAAGGGAGTGAGAGTGAAAAACTGTTTTTT	CATSREGSESEKLFF
15	TRBJ1-3	TRBV28	TRBD1	once	TGTGCCAGCAGTTTACGACAGGGGGCCTGGAACACCATATATTTT	CASSLRQGAWNTIYF
15	TRBJ2-7	TRBV5-4	TRBD1	.	TGTGCCAGCAGCTACGGGACAGAGTTACCCTACGAGCAGTACTTC	CASSYGTELPYEQYF
15	TRBJ1-3	TRBV6-5	.	.	TGTGCCAGCAGACCGACGGGGATCTCTGGAAACACCATATATTTT	CASRPTGISGNTIYF
16	TRBJ2-5	TRBV11-2	TRBD2	.	TGTGCCAGCAGCAACAGGGCGGGAGGGCCGGATGAGACCCAGTACTTC	CASSNRAGGPDETQYF
13	TRBJ1-2	TRBV5-1	.	.	TGCGCCAGCAGCCGCCTCGCTGGGGATGGCTACACCTTC	CASSRLAGDGYTF
16	TRBJ1-2	TRBV11-2	.	.	TGTGCCAGCAGCTCCCCCACAGGGTATGTTTCGTCGGGCTACACCTTC	CASSSPTGYVSSGYTF
13	TRBJ1-5	TRBV6-5	.	.	TGTGCCAGCACCCTGGACGGTCGGCAGCCCCAGCATTTT	CASTLDGRQPQHF
14	TRBJ1-1	TRBV2	.	.	TGTGCCAGCAGTTGGGCCGGACCGAACACTGAAGCTTTCTTT	CASSWAGPNTEAFF
14	TRBJ2-5	TRBV27	TRBD1	.	TGTGCCAGCCGGGACAGCGAGTACCAAGAGACCCAGTACTTC	CASRDSEYQETQYF
13	TRBJ1-4	TRBV28	.	.	TGTGCCAGCAGTCAACGGCCGGACGAAAAACTGTTTTTT	CASSQRPDEKLFF
16	TRBJ1-3	TRBV9	TRBD1	.	TGTGCCAGCAGCGTTCAGGGGGTAAATCCTGGAAACACCATATATTTC	CASSVQGVNPGNTIYF
15	TRBJ2-7	TRBV7-9	.	.	TGTGCCAGCAGCCCTCAAGGAGGAAACTACTACGAGCAGTACTTC	CASSPQGGNYYEQYF